This TCR beta chain was profiled in a study of T cells after yellow fever vaccination (dated by TCRdb to between 2018 and 2021). With respect to the entire study: The SMART-Seq v4 Ultra Low Input RNA kit was used to prepare libraries from fractions with low cell numbers. To follow T-cell clones before and after primary and booster YFV17D yellow fever vaccination, bulk TCR alpha and beta repertoires were sequenced over time. Two healthy male donors made up the cohort, one aged 18 to 30 years and the other aged 30 to 40 years. Bulk PBMC replicates and cell subsets were isolated from blood drawn at multiple timepoints before and after both primary and secondary immunization. Points the paper makes about the study in general: Most clones expanded after primary vaccination were re-detected after the booster (almost 97% of CD4 and 88% of CD8), suggesting broad memory maintenance. Only a couple of donors were included in the study, so the extent to which the findings can be generalized is limited. A small share of clonotypes was detected in both CD4 and CD8 compartments, with the overlap likely arising from convergent recombination. Computational filtering was required because FACS-sorted repertoires could contain abundant contaminating clonotypes from the bulk population. The secondary T-cell response was found to be weaker but faster than the primary response, with a peak reached on day 5 rather than on day 15.

Trimming removed 7 bases from V and 4 bases from J; the gene matches leave 9 bases unexplained. Reading the germline V gene gives CDR1 SGHTA and CDR2 FQGNSA. Spanning cysteine to phenylalanine, the CDR3 consists of 16 amino acids. Only CDR3 DNA remains: 48 bases, in frame from the first base. The sample's treatment or condition, from its label and the paper: live attenuated yellow fever vaccine strain. Two biological replicates of bulk PBMCs were collected at each blood-draw timepoint. PBMCs were isolated from peripheral blood using a standard Ficoll-Paque protocol. TriZol was used to extract RNA from bulk PBMCs, CD4 and CD8 fractions, and dextramer-positive and dextramer-negative fractions. The table lists this clonotype with many counts. Its antigen remains undetermined. No much larger clone exists at a distance of one base, and base qualities are not known. TCRdb records Illumina NovaSeq 6000 as the sequencer. TCR cDNA was synthesized by 5'RACE template switching, which introduced a universal primer site and unique molecular identifiers. Priming of cDNA synthesis was performed from both the TCR alpha and TCR beta constant segments. Libraries were amplified in two PCR steps, with sample barcodes and sequencing adapters added in the second step. Sequencing of libraries was performed on Illumina HiSeq 2500 (2x100 bp) or NovaSeq (2x150 bp). The paper's processing steps were these. MIGEC handled demultiplexing of reads and collapsing into UMI consensus sequences, while MiXCR performed V(D)J alignment. Clonotypes responding to the vaccine were identified with edgeR on replicate PBMC samples, with the criteria of FDR below 0.01 and a log2 fold change above 5 up to day 15. Each bulk clonotype was labeled CD4 or CD8 based on which sequenced repertoire, CD4 or CD8, contained the clonotype at higher abundance. TCRdb's own reprocessing of the public reads used fastp at Q25 and MiXCR and kept productive beta chains. Rows with one shared CDR3 protein collapse into an entry with the most common genes and DNA. These V and J calls derive from TCRdb rather than the authors' analysis. This sample is represented by about 260,000 distinct CDR3 sequences; about 3.5% of them were singletons. The top ten clones comprise around 20% of the sample.

The chain is made from TRBV7-2 and TRBJ2-7; 14 central nucleotides agree with TRBD2. The sample was PBMCs, taken 15 days after the yellow fever booster vaccination. The origin of this receptor is a man younger than 35 who received the YFV17D yellow fever vaccine. The CDR3 loop reads CASKAGTSGGSYEQYF. The DNA sequence is given as TGTGCCAGCAAGGCCGGGACTAGCGGGGGTAGTTACGAGCAGTACTTC.